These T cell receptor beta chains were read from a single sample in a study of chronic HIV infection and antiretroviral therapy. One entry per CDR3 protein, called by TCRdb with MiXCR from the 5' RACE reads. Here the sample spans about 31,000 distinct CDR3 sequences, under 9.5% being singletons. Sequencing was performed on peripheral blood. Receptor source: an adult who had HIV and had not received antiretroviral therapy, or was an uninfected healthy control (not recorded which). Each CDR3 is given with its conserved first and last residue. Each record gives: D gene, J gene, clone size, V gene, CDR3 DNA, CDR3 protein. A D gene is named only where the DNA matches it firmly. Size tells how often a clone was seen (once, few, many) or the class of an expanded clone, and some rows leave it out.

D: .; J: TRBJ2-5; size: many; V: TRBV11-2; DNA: TGTGCCAGCAGAGCTGACAGCGTCCAAGAGACCCAGTACTTC; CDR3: CASRADSVQETQYF
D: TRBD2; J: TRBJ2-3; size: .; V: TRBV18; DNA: TGTGCCAGCTCACCCGGGACTAGAAGATTTCCAGATACGCAGTATTTT; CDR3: CASSPGTRRFPDTQYF
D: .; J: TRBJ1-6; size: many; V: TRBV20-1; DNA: TGCAGTGCTAGTCCTTACAATGGTCCTAATTCACCCCTCCACTTT; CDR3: CSASPYNGPNSPLHF
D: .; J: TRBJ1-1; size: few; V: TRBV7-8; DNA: TGTGCCAGCAGCTTAGGACAGGAGTATGAAGCTTTCTTT; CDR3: CASSLGQEYEAFF
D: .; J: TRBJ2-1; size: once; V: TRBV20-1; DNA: TGCAGCGCCGGGGGCATTGGGCAGTTCTTC; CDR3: CSAGGIGQFF
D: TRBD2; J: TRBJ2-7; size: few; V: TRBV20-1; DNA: TGCAGTGCCGGGACTAGCGGGGACTACGAGCAGTACTTC; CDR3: CSAGTSGDYEQYF
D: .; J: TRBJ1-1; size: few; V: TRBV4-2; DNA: TGTGCCAGCAGCCAAGATCAGTGGCCGAACACTGAAGCTTTCTTT; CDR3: CASSQDQWPNTEAFF
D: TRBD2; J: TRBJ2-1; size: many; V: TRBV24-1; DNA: TGTGCCACCAGTGATCCTAGCGGAAGCTCCTACAATGAGCAGTTCTTC; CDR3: CATSDPSGSSYNEQFF
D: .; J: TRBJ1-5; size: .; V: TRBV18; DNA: TGTGCCAGCTCATCTGGGTCCGGCAATCAGCCCCAGCATTTT; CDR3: CASSSGSGNQPQHF
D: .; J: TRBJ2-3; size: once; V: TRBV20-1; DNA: TGCAGTGCTGCCCGGACAATTAGAGGCACAGATACGCAGTATTTT; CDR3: CSAARTIRGTDTQYF
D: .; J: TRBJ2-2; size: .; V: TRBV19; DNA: TGTGCCAGTAGTATAAGGACAGTGAACGGGGAGCTGTTTTTT; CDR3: CASSIRTVNGELFF
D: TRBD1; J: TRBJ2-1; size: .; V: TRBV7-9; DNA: TGTGCCAGCAGCTCCGGACAGGGGGAATACAATGAGCAGTTCTTC; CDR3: CASSSGQGEYNEQFF
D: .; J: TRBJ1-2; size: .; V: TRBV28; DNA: TGTGCCAGCAGTTTATCCTTTTTTCCCACGAATGGCTACACCTTC; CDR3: CASSLSFFPTNGYTF
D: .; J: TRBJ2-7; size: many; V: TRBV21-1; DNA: TGTGCCAGCAGCAAAGGGACTAGTTTTTACGAGCAGTACTTC; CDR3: CASSKGTSFYEQYF
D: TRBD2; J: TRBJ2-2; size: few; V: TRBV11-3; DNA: TGTGCCAGCAGCTTAGTGTCCCTTATGGGACTAGCGGGGGCCCCGAACACCGGGGAGCTGTTTTTT; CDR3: CASSLVSLMGLAGAPNTGELFF
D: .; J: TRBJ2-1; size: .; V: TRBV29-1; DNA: TGCAGCGTTGAAGAGGGGGTCCATGAGCAGTTCTTC; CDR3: CSVEEGVHEQFF
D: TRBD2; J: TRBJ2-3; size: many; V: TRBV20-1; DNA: TGCAGTGCTCTAAGTCAATGGGGGGGACCTAGCACAGATACGCAGTATTTT; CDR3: CSALSQWGGPSTDTQYF
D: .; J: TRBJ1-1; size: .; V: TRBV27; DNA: TGTGCCAGCAGTTTTGGGGGGGGCACTGAAGCTTTCTTT; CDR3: CASSFGGGTEAFF
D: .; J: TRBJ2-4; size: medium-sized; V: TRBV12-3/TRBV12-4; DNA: TGTGCCAGCAGTCCGCAGGGTGACCTAGCCAAAAACATTCAGTACTTC; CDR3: CASSPQGDLAKNIQYF
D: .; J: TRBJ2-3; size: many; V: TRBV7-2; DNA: TGTGCCAGCAGCTTAATGATGGCAGATGGAGATACGCAGTATTTT; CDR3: CASSLMMADGDTQYF
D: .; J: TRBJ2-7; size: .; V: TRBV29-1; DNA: TGCAGCGTTGAACAAGGGGCCTACGAGCAGTACTTC; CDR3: CSVEQGAYEQYF
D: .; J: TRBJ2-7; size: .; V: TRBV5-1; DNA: TGCGCCAGCAGCTTGGATGACAGGCCGAACTACGAGCAGTACTTC; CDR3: CASSLDDRPNYEQYF
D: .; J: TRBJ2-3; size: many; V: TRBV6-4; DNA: TGTGCCAGCAGTGACTCGTTGTCGGATACGCAGTATTTT; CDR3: CASSDSLSDTQYF
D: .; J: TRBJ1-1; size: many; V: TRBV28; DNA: TGTGCCAGCAGTGCGGGCGTAGCTTTCTTT; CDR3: CASSAGVAFF
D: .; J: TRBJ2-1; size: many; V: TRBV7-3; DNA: TGTGCCAGCAGCTTTGTAGGGGGGGAGAATGAGCAGTTCTTC; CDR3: CASSFVGGENEQFF
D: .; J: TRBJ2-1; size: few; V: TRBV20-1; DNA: TGCAGTGCTAGAGGGGTGGGAGAGGGAGATGAGCAGTTCTTC; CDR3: CSARGVGEGDEQFF
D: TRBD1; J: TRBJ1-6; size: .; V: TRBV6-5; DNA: TGTGCCAGCAGTTACTGCCGGGACAGGCGTTCACCCCTCCACTTT; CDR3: CASSYCRDRRSPLHF
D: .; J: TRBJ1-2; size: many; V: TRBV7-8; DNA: TGTGCCAGCAGCTTAAACGTCAACATCTACACCTTC; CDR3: CASSLNVNIYTF
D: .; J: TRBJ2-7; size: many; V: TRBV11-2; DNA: TGTGCCAGCAGCCGGGGACTCACCCCCTACGAGCAGTACTTC; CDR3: CASSRGLTPYEQYF
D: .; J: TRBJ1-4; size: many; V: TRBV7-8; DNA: TGTGCCAGCAGCTTGACCCTGGGGCCAGGAAAAGGAGAAAAACTGTTTTTT; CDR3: CASSLTLGPGKGEKLFF
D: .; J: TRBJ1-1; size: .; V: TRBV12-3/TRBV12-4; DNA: TGTGCCAGCAGTTTCGGGGGGTTCGCTGAAGCTTTCTTT; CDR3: CASSFGGFAEAFF
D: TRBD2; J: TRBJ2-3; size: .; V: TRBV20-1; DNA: TGCAGTGTCAGGAGGACTAGCGGAACTAGCACAGATACGCAGTATTTT; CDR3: CSVRRTSGTSTDTQYF
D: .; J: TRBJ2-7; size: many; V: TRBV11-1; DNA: TGTGCCAGCAGCGGACTAGGGACAGCCTACGAGCAGTACTTC; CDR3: CASSGLGTAYEQYF
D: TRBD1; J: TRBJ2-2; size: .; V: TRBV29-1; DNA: TGCAGCGTTGGACAGGGCTCGAACACCGGGGAGCTGTTTTTT; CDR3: CSVGQGSNTGELFF
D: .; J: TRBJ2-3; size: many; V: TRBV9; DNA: TGTGCCAGCAGCGTAGGATTAGATACAGCCACAGATACGCAGTATTTT; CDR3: CASSVGLDTATDTQYF
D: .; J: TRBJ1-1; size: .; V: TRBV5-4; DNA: TGTGCCAGCAGCTTGGATTCGGAAGCTTTCTTT; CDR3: CASSLDSEAFF
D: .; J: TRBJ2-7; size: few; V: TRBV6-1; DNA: TGTGCCAGCAGTGAATGGGAGAACGAGCAGTACTTC; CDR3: CASSEWENEQYF
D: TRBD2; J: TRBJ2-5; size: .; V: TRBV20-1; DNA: TGCAGTGCTAGAGATAGGGGACTAGCGAGGGGAGAGACCCAGTACTTC; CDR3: CSARDRGLARGETQYF
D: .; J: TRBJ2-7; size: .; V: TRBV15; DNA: TGTGCCACCAGCAGAGATGTGCCCTACGAGCAGTACTTC; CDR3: CATSRDVPYEQYF
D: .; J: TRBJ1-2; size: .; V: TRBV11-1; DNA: TGTGCCAGCAGCGCACGGAGCGGGCCCCGAGGCTACACCTTC; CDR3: CASSARSGPRGYTF
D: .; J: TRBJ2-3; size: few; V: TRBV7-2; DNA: TGTGCCAGCACCCGATACGCCGGGGCTTCAAATACGCAGTATTTT; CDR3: CASTRYAGASNTQYF
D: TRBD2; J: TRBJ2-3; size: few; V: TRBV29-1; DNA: TGCAGCGTTGAAGATCTGGGACTAGTTTTTGGAACAGATACGCAGTATTTT; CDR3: CSVEDLGLVFGTDTQYF
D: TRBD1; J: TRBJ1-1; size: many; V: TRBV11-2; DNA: TGTGCCAGCAGCTCATGGACAGGGCTTTCTGAAGCTTTCTTT; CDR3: CASSSWTGLSEAFF
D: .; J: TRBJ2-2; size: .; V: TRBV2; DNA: TGTGCCAGCAGTGGCAACACCGGGGAGCTGTTTTTT; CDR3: CASSGNTGELFF
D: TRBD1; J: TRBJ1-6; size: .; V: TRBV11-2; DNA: TGTGCCAGCAGCTTAGTAGTAGGGGGCTCGAATTCACCCCTCCACTTT; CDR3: CASSLVVGGSNSPLHF
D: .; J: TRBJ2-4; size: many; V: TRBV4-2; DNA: TGTGCCAGCAGCCAAGATCGTCTAGCCAAAAACATTCAGTACTTC; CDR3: CASSQDRLAKNIQYF
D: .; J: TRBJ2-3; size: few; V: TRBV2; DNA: TGTGCCAGCAGACGGGATCGCACAGATACGCAGTATTTT; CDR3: CASRRDRTDTQYF
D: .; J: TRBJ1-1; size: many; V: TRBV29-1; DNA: TGCAGCGTTGGGGGCCGACAGCAGATGAACACTGAAGCTTTCTTT; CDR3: CSVGGRQQMNTEAFF
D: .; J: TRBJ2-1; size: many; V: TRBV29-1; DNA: TGCAGCGTTGTCGGCAGCGTGGAGCATGAGCAGTTCTTC; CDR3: CSVVGSVEHEQFF
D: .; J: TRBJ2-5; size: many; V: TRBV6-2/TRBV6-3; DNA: TGTGCCAGCAGGACGGGACATCACCAAGAGACCCAGTACTTC; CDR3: CASRTGHHQETQYF
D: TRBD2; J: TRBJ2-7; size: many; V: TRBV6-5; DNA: TGTGCCAGTCGGGGGGACGGGAGTTACGAGCAGTACTTC; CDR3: CASRGDGSYEQYF
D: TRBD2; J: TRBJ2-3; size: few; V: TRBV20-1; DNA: TGCAGTGCCCCGGGAGCGGGAGGTAGCACAGATACGCAGTATTTT; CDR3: CSAPGAGGSTDTQYF